The 20 T cell receptor beta chains presented below share a single source sample, sequenced in a study of cytomegalovirus exposure and HLA in healthy donors. With 60 Vbeta and 13 Jbeta primers, the PCR was carried out. Using immunoSEQ multiplex PCR, the repertoire was profiled, and TCRdb retains in-frame clones only, with some absent. The sample shows roughly 240,000 clones, roughly 80% of them seen only once. Sequenced input: PBMCs. All receptors derive from a woman in her thirties or forties in good health and CMV-seropositive.

Note on this clone: Other nucleotide sequences in the sample specify the same CDR3. The chain employs TRBV5-1 and TRBJ1-1, with no clear D. V lost 0 bases, J lost 4 bases, and 7 bases lay in between. Germline CDR1 and CDR2: SGHRS and YFSETQ. The CDR3 contains 13 residues. CDR3: CASSLEGGTEAFF. The CDR3 nucleotides are TGCGCCAGCAGCTTGGAAGGCGGCACTGAAGCTTTCTTT.

This clone was counted between two and nine times. The genes are TRBV7-9 and TRBJ2-7; D might be TRBD2 (5 bases). V lost 4 bases to trimming and J lost 2 bases, with 12 bases between them. Germline loops: CDR1 SEHNR, CDR2 FQNEAQ (reference sequence). There are 14 residues in the CDR3. The CDR3 coding sequence is TGTGCCAGCAGCTACCCGGGATCTCCCTACGAGCAGTACTTC. Amino acid sequence: CASSYPGSPYEQYF.

Details on this clone: A read error may account for a junction end that differs from germline. V and J are TRBV28 and TRBJ1-2; no firm D call. The CDR3 length is 11 residues. CDR1 and CDR2 from the germline V gene are MDHEN and SYDVKM. CDR3: CASSSYAQLSF. The CDR3 DNA is TGTGCCAGCAGTTCCTACGCCCAATTATCGTTC.

This clone was seen only once. The chain employs TRBV6-5 and TRBJ2-7; weak D call: TRBD1 (5 bases). The germline gives CDR1 MNHEY, CDR2 SVGAGI. The CDR3 is 13 amino acids. Trimming removed 2 bases from V and 3 bases from J, with 8 bases in between. This CDR3 is CASSYADSYEQYF. The CDR3, as DNA: TGTGCCAGCAGTTACGCCGACAGCTACGAGCAGTACTTC.

The chain carries TRBV6-5 and TRBJ2-7; TRBD2 matches at 11 bases. This CDR3 is built from 15 residues. Germline trimming cut 6 bases from V and 1 base from J; bases unmatched to any gene: 5. Germline V gene lookup returns CDR1 MNHEY and CDR2 SVGAGI. The CDR3 DNA sequence: TGTGCCAGCAGAACCGGGACTAGCGGTTCCTACGAGCAGTACTTC. Amino acid sequence: CASRTGTSGSYEQYF.

This chain connects TRBV12-5 to TRBJ1-1, with 7 positions matching TRBD1. The CDR3 spans 16 residues. Per germline, CDR1 LGHNT and CDR2 FRNRAP. V dropped 3 bases and J dropped 4; count of bases not matched to a gene: 11. CDR3 protein: CASGFRQGEFTTEAFF. The DNA for the CDR3 is TGTGCTAGTGGTTTCAGACAGGGAGAGTTTACCACTGAAGCTTTCTTT.

This sequence joins TRBV9 and TRBJ2-5; 10 bases map to TRBD1. The J call may be faulty, since TRBJ2-7 better matches the DNA end. This CDR3 comprises 16 residues. Germline CDR1 SGDLS, CDR2 YYNGEE. CDR3 nucleotides: TGTGCCAGCAGCCCACCAGACAGGGGGCCCCCCTACGAGCAGTACTTC. It yields the protein CASSPPDRGPPYEQYF.

The chain uses TRBV4-3 and TRBJ1-5; maybe TRBD1 (6 bases). Germline CDR1 LGHNA, CDR2 YSLEER. There are 15 residues in the CDR3. The V gene lost 1 base and the J gene lost 3 bases, with 10 bases spanning the gap. CDR3 sequence: CASSQVDRLNQPQHF. For the CDR3, the DNA is TGCGCCAGCAGCCAAGTAGACAGGCTCAATCAGCCCCAGCATTTT.

This chain joins TRBV4-1 and TRBJ2-1, with D perhaps matching TRBD2 (6 bases). CDR3 length: 15 amino acids. Germline assignment: CDR1 MGHRA and CDR2 YSYEKL. Trimming cost V 3 bases and J 5 bases, with 14 bases left between them. CDR3 coding DNA: TGCGCCAGCAGCCATCCCTTCCGGGAGCACAATGAGCAGTTCTTC. Translated: CASSHPFREHNEQFF.

This clone was observed a few times. The gene calls are TRBV19 and TRBJ2-6, with a tentative D call TRBD1 (5 bases). V shed 6 bases and J shed 4 bases, with 16 bases lying between them. Germline lookup yields CDR1 LNHDA and CDR2 SQIVND (reference sequence). This CDR3 spans 16 amino acids. This CDR3 is CASSKLRVEGANVLTF. CDR3 DNA: TGTGCCAGTAGCAAACTCAGGGTGGAAGGGGCCAACGTCCTGACTTTC.

The chain employs TRBV12-5 and TRBJ2-7; 9 nucleotides line up with TRBD2. V lost 6 bases and J lost 3; bases outside the gene matches: 9. Per germline, CDR1 LGHNT and CDR2 FRNRAP. The CDR3 length is 15 residues. CDR3 bases: TGTGCTAGTGGCCAAAGCGGGAGGAACCACTACGAGCAGTACTTC. Translated, it gives CASGQSGRNHYEQYF.

V and J are TRBV6-1 and TRBJ1-3, with TRBD1 matching over 7 bases. V dropped 8 bases and J dropped 1; count of bases not matched to a gene: 8. CDR3 length equals 15 residues. Germline CDR1 and CDR2: MNHNS and SASEGT. CDR3 in DNA: TGTGCCAGCGAGACAGGGTCTAGTTCTGGAAACACCATATATTTT. This translates into CASETGSSSGNTIYF.

This chain links TRBV5-1 with TRBJ1-4, with D possibly being TRBD2 (5 bases). The J call may be faulty, since TRBJ2-2 better matches the DNA end. CDR1 SGHRS and CDR2 YFSETQ come from the germline V gene. The CDR3 covers 11 residues. The CDR3 DNA sequence: TGCGCCAGCAGCTTCGGGGAGGAGCTGTTTTTT. This encodes CASSFGEELFF.

The CDR3 coding sequence is TGTGCCTGGACCATACTACCCTCGGGGAGCTACGAGCAGTACTTC. Encoded protein: CAWTILPSGSYEQYF. The chain is built from TRBV30 and TRBJ2-5; tentatively, D is TRBD2 (5 bases). The J call is uncertain, as TRBJ2-7 better fits the DNA end. Germline CDR1 is GTSNPN and CDR2 is SVGIG (reference sequence). The CDR3 loop spans 15 amino acids.

This chain uses TRBV15 with TRBJ2-7, with 8 positions matching TRBD2. Looked up from germline, CDR1 is LNHNV and CDR2 is YYDKDF (reference sequence). Trimming cost V 1 base and J 6 bases; bases outside gene matches: 8. This CDR3 region has 15 residues. CDR3 region: CATSRGAGESGEQYF. The CDR3 nucleotides are TGTGCCACCAGCAGAGGAGCGGGAGAGTCGGGCGAGCAGTACTTC. Supplemented by reference TRBV15 and TRBJ2-7, the full variable domain reads DAMVIQNPRYQVTQFGKPVTLSCSQTLNHNVMYWYQQKSSQAPKLLFHYYDKDFNNEADTPDNFQSRRPNTSFCFLDIRSPGLGDTAMYLCATSRGAGESGEQYFGPGTRLTVT.

The rearrangement joins TRBV27 to TRBJ2-7; TRBD1 aligns across 7 bases. Germline V gene lookup returns CDR1 MNHEY and CDR2 SMNVEV (reference sequence). V dropped 6 bases and J dropped 0; count of bases not matched to a gene: 8. The CDR3 spans 15 residues. DNA for the CDR3: TGTGCCAGCAGCCAGGACAGGAGAAGCTCCTACGAGCAGTACTTC. As protein: CASSQDRRSSYEQYF.

The count of this clone is one. The chain couples TRBV5-4 to TRBJ2-5, with 12 nucleotides matching TRBD2. Germline V gives CDR1 SGHNT, CDR2 YYREEE (reference sequence). This CDR3 has 14 amino acids. The junction had 7 bases not matched to a gene; V was cut back by 2 bases and J by 11 bases. The CDR3 nucleotides read TGTGCCAGCAGCTTCGCACTAGCGGGGGGTGAGCAGTACTTC. Residues: CASSFALAGGEQYF.

The V call is TRBV4-3, the J call TRBJ1-1, with D perhaps matching TRBD1 (5 bases). CDR1 LGHNA and CDR2 YSLEER come from the germline V gene. The V gene lost 4 bases and the J gene lost 11 bases, with 20 bases spanning the gap. This CDR3 comprises 14 residues. DNA of the CDR3: TGCGCCAGCAGCCCAGGAGCGGAGGGACGAGATGCTTTCTTT. It codes for CASSPGAEGRDAFF.

This clone was counted once. The rearrangement joins TRBV5-1 to TRBJ1-6; D ambiguous. From germline, CDR1 is SGHRS and CDR2 YFSETQ. This CDR3 has 13 amino acids. Trimming shortened V by 0 bases and J by 9 bases, and 7 bases separated the two germline ends. This CDR3 reads CASSLAESSPLHF. The CDR3 DNA follows: TGCGCCAGCAGCTTGGCCGAGTCTTCACCCCTCCACTTT.

The chain uses TRBV2 and TRBJ2-3; 9 positions match TRBD2. Germline-derived CDR1 and CDR2 are SNHLY and FYNNEI. J was trimmed by 5 bases and V by 6 bases; bases with no gene match: 9. The CDR3 is 15 amino acids. The CDR3: CASRQTSGRGDTQYF. CDR3 DNA sequence: TGTGCCAGCAGACAGACTAGCGGCAGGGGAGATACGCAGTATTTT. Full variable domain (missing parts from reference TRBV2 and TRBJ2-3): EPEVTQTPSHQVTQMGQEVILRCVPISNHLYFYWYRQILGQKVEFLVSFYNNEISEKSEIFDDQFSVERPDGSNFTLKIRSTKLEDSAMYFCASRQTSGRGDTQYFGPGTRLTVL.